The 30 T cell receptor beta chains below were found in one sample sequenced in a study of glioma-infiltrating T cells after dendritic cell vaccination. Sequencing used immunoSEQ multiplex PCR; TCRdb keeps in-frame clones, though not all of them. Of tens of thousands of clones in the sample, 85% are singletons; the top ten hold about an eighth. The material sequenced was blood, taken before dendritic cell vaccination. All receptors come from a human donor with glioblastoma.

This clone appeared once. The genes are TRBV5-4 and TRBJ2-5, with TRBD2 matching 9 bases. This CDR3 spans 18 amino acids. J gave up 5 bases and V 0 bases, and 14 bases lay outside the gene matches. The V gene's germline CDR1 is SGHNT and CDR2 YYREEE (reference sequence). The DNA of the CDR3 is TGTGCCAGCAGCTTGGGGGGCGGGAGGGCCGGAAAGGGCGAGACCCAGTACTTC. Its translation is CASSLGGGRAGKGETQYF.

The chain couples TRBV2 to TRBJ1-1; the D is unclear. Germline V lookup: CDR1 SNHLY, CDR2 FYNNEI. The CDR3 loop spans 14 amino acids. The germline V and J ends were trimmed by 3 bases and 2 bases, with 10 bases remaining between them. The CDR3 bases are TGTGCCAGCAGTGAGGTCCCCGGTAACACTGAAGCTTTCTTT. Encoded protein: CASSEVPGNTEAFF.

As DNA, the CDR3 is TGCGCCAGCAGCTTGGTTCGGACAGGGGACACCGGGGAGCTGTTTTTT. Amino acids: CASSLVRTGDTGELFF. The chain carries TRBV5-1 and TRBJ2-2; 9 positions match TRBD1. CDR3 length equals 16 residues. After removal of 0 bases from V and 3 bases from J, the junction contained 3 bases not matched to a gene. The germline CDR1 and CDR2 sequences are SGHRS and YFSETQ.

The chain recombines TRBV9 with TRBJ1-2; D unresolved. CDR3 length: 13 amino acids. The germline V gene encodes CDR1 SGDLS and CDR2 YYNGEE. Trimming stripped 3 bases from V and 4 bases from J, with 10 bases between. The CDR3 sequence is CASSAYGGYGYTF. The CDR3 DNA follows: TGTGCCAGCAGCGCATACGGAGGCTATGGCTACACCTTC.

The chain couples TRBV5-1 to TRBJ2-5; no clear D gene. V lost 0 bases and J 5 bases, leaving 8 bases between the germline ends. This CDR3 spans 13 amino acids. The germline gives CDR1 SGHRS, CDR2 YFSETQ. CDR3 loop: CASSLDLPETQYF. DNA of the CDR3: TGCGCCAGCAGCTTGGACCTACCGGAGACCCAGTACTTC.

CDR3 DNA: TGCAGTGCTTCTGACAATGAGCAGTTCTTC. Protein product: CSASDNEQFF. The V and J genes are TRBV20-1 and TRBJ2-1; no definite D call. The CDR3 totals 10 residues. Trimming removed 5 bases at V and 5 bases at J, with 4 bases between. Germline assignment: CDR1 DFQATT and CDR2 SNEGSKA (reference sequence).

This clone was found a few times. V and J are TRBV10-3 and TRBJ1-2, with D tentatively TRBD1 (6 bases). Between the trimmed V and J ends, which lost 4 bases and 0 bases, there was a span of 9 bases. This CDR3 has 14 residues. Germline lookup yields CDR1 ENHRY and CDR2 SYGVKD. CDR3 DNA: TGTGCCATCAGTGCGACAGGCGCTAACTATGGCTACACCTTC. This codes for CAISATGANYGYTF.

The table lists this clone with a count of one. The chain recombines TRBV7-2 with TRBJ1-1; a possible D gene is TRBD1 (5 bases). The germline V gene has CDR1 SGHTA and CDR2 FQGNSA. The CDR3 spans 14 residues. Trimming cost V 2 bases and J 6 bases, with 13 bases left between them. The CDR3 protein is CASSLSRVRAEAFF. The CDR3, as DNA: TGTGCCAGCAGCTTATCCAGGGTAAGGGCTGAAGCTTTCTTT. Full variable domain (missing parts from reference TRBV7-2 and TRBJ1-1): GAGVSQSPSNKVTEKGKDVELRCDPISGHTALYWYRQSLGQGLEFLIYFQGNSAPDKSGLPSDRFSAERTGGSVSTLTIQRTQQEDSAVYLCASSLSRVRAEAFFGQGTRLTVV.

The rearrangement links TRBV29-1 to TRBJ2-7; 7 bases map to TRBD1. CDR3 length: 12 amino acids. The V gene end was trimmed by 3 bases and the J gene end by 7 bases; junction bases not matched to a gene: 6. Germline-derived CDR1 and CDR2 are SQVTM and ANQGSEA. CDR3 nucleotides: TGCAGCGTTGACCTACAGGGGCGGGAGCAGTACTTC. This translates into CSVDLQGREQYF.

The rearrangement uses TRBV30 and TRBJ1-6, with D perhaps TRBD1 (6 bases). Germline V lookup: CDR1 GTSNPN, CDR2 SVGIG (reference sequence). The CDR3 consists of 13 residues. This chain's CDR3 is CAKGGGPSSPLHF. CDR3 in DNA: TGTGCGAAGGGCGGGGGGCCTAGTTCACCCCTCCACTTT.

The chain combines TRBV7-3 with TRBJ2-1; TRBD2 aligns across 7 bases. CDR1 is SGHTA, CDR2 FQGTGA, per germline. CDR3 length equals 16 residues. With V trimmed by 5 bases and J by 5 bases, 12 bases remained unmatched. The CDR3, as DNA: TGTGCCAGCAGCCCCATTGGGGCGGGAGAGCACAATGAGCAGTTCTTC. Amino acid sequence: CASSPIGAGEHNEQFF.

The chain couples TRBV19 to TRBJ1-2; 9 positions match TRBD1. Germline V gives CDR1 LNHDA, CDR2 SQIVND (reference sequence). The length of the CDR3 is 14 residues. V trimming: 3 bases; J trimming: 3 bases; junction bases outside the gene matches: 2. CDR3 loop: CASSMWDRDYGYTF. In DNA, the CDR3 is TGTGCCAGTAGTATGTGGGACAGGGACTATGGCTACACCTTC.

CDR3 in amino acids: CASTDRGSYEQYF. The CDR3 DNA sequence: TGCGCCAGCACTGACAGGGGATCCTACGAGCAGTACTTC. The V call is TRBV10-2, the J call TRBJ2-5, with 8 bases fitting TRBD1. The closer fit of TRBJ2-7 to the DNA end suggests the J call may be wrong. The V gene's germline CDR1 is WSHSY and CDR2 SAAADI. This CDR3 is built from 13 residues.

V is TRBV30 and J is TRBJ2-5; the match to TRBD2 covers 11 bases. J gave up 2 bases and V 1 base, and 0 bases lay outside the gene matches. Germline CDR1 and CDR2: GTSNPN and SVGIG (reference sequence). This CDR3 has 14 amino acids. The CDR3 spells CAWSGLAGQETQYF. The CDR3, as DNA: TGTGCCTGGAGTGGACTAGCGGGACAAGAGACCCAGTACTTC.

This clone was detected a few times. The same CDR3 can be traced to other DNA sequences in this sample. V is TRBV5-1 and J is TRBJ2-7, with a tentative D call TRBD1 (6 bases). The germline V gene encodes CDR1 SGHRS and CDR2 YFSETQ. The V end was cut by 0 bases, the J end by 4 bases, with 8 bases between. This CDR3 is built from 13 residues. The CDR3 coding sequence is TGCGCCAGCAGCTTGGACAGGGCTTACGAGCAGTACTTC. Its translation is CASSLDRAYEQYF.

The CDR3 sequence is CASSREGGNNEQFF. CDR3 bases: TGTGCCAGCAGTAGGGAAGGAGGGAACAATGAGCAGTTCTTC. The chain carries TRBV6-4 and TRBJ2-1; possible D gene TRBD2, 6 bases. There are 14 residues in the CDR3. Germline CDR1 is MRHNA and CDR2 is SNTAGT. V lost 5 bases and J 5 bases, leaving 13 bases between the germline ends.

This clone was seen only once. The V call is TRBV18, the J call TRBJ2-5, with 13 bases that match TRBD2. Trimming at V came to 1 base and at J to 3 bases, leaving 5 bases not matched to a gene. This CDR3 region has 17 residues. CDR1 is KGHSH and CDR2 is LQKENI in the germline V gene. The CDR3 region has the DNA TGTGCCAGCTCACCACTGATCGGGACTAGCGGGGAAGAGACCCAGTACTTC. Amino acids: CASSPLIGTSGEETQYF.

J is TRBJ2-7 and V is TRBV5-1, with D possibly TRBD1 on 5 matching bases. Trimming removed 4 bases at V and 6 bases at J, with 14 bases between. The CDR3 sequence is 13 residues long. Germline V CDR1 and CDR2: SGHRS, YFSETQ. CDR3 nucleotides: TGCGCCAGCAGCCCACAGGATACGGGCGAGCAGTACTTC. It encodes CASSPQDTGEQYF.

For the CDR3, the DNA is TGTGCCAGCAGCGAAAGTATCGGGGGCGAGCAGTACTTC. Its translation: CASSESIGGEQYF. V and J are TRBV9 and TRBJ2-7, with D tentatively TRBD2 (6 bases). The germline V and J ends were trimmed by 3 bases and 6 bases, with 13 bases remaining between them. The CDR3 has 13 amino acids. Germline CDR1 SGDLS, CDR2 YYNGEE. Looking up the rest from reference TRBV9 and TRBJ2-7 gives the full variable domain: DSGVTQTPKHLITATGQRVTLRCSPRSGDLSVYWYQQSLDQGLQFLIQYYNGEERAKGNILERFSAQQFPDLHSELNLSSLELGDSALYFCASSESIGGEQYFGPGTRLTVT.

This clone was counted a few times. CDR3 DNA sequence: TGTGCCAGCAGTCCAGGGTACGAGCAGTACTTC. This encodes CASSPGYEQYF. The chain is built from TRBV28 and TRBJ2-7, with a possible D match to TRBD1 (5 bases). The V gene lost 5 bases and the J gene lost 4 bases, with 6 bases spanning the gap. The CDR3 has 11 amino acids. Germline assignment: CDR1 MDHEN and CDR2 SYDVKM.

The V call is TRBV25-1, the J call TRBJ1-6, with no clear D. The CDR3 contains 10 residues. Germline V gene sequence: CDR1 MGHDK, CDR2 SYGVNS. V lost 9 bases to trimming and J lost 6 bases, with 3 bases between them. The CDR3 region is CASINSPLHF. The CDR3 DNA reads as TGTGCCAGTATTAATTCACCCCTCCACTTT.

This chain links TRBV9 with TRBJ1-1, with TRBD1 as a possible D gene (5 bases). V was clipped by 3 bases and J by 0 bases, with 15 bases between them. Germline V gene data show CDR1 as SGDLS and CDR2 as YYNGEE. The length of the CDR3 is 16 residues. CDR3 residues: CASSATLGGMNTEAFF. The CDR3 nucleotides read TGTGCCAGCAGCGCTACCCTTGGGGGGATGAACACTGAAGCTTTCTTT.

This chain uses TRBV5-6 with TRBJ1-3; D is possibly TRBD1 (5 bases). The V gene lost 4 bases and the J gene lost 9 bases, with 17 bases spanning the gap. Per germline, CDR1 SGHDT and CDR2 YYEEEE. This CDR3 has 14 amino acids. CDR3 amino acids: CASSQRTRSRTIYF. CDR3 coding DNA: TGTGCCAGCAGCCAAAGGACACGCTCTCGCACCATATATTTT.

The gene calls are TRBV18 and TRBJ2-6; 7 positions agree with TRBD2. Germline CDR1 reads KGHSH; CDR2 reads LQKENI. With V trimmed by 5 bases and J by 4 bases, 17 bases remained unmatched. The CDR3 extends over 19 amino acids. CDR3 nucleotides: TGTGCCAGCTCAACCAATCCCCTGCGGGGGTCGGTGGGGGCCAACGTCCTGACTTTC. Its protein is CASSTNPLRGSVGANVLTF.

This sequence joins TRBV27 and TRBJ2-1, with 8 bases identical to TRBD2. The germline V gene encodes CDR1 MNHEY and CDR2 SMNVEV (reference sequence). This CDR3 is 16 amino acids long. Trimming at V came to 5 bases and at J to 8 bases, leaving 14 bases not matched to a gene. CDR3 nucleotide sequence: TGTGCCAGCAGTCCCCCCTACGGGAGGGCCCGAGATGAGCAGTTCTTC. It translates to CASSPPYGRARDEQFF.

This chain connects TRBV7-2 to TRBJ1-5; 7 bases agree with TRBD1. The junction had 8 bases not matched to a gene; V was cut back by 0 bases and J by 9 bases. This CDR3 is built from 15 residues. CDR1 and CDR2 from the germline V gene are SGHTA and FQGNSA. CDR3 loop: CASSLAKTGSAPQHF. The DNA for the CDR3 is TGTGCCAGCAGCTTAGCGAAGACAGGGTCCGCGCCCCAGCATTTT.

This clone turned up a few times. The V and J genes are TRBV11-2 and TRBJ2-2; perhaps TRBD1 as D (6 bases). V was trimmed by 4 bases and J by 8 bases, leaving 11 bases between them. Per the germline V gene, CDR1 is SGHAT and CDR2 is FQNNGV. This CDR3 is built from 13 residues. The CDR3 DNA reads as TGTGCCAGCAGCTCAAACAGGGAAGGGGAGCTGTTTTTT. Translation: CASSSNREGELFF.

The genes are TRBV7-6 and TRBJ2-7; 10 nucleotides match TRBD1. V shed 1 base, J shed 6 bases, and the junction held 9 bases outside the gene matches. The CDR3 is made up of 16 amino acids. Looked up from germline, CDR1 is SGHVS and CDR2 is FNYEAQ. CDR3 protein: CASSLGSGDRGSEQYF. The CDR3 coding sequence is TGTGCCAGCAGCTTAGGGTCCGGGGACAGGGGTTCCGAGCAGTACTTC.

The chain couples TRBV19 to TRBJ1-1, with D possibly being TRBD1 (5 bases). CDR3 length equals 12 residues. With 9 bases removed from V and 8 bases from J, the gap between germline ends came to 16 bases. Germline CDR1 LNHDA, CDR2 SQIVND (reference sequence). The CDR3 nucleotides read TGTGCCAGCCAGGGTCCTTTGGACGAAGCTTTCTTT. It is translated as CASQGPLDEAFF.

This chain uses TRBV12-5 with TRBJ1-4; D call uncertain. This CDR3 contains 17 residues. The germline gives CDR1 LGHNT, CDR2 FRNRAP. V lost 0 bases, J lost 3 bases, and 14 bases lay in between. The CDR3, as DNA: TGTGCTAGTGGTTTGGTAACGGGTGGCACTTCTAATGAAAAACTGTTTTTT. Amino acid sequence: CASGLVTGGTSNEKLFF. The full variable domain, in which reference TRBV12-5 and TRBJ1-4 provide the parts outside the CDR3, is DARVTQTPRHKVTEMGQEVTMRCQPILGHNTVFWYRQTMMQGLELLAYFRNRAPLDDSGMPKDRFSAEMPDATLATLKIQPSEPRDSAVYFCASGLVTGGTSNEKLFFGSGTQLSVL.